This TCR beta chain was captured by sequencing in a study of blood T cells in healthy people across ages. General study points: Both naive CD4+ cell counts and diversity were greater in long-lived donors than in aged donors. Per million T cells, TCR beta diversity dropped roughly linearly as age increased.

In regard to this clonotype: Its target is unknown.

Then a second PCR, running roughly 7 to 11 cycles, was carried out with a sample-barcoded 5' primer and a J-beta primer mix. A template-switch adaptor with 12 random nucleotides tagged each cDNA molecule. TCRdb re-analysed the 5' RACE reads in MiXCR, keeping a single row per CDR3 protein. Found here are some 550,000 distinct CDR3 sequences, around 50% of them singletons; the top ten hold roughly 25%. Trimming took 0 bases from V and 1 from J; bases not matched to a gene: 9. CDR1 and CDR2 from the germline V gene are LGHNA and YNFKEQ. The CDR3 extends over 18 amino acids. Sequenced input: blood. V gene TRBV4-2 combines with J gene TRBJ2-7, with 10 bases aligning to TRBD2. This receptor was obtained from a man older than 75 in good health. The CDR3 DNA reads as TGTGCCAGCAGCCAAGATCTAACTAGCGGGGTGACATCCTACGAGCAGTACTTC. As protein: CASSQDLTSGVTSYEQYF.